The rows below give T cell receptor beta chains drawn from one sample of a study of response to subunit inactivated influenza vaccine. One entry per CDR3 protein results from TCRdb running MiXCR on the RT-PCR reads. The repertoire holds 200,000 to 250,000 distinct CDR3 sequences, with 9% to 15% as singletons. This specimen consisted of non-naive T cells sorted from PBMCs, obtained 14 to 15 days before vaccination. Receptor source: a man aged 50 to 60 who received an inactivated influenza vaccine. CDR3s include the opening cysteine and the closing phenylalanine or tryptophan. The D gene is left open where the match is weak. Clone size is not always given. Where it is, it says once, few, many or a class for expanded clones.

clone_size j_call v_call d_call cdr3_aa cdr3_nt
. TRBJ2-7 TRBV7-2 TRBD2 CASSLKAAGGYEQYF TGTGCCAGCAGCTTAAAAGCGGCGGGGGGCTACGAGCAGTACTTC
. TRBJ2-1 TRBV7-2 TRBD2 CASSSRTSGYNEQFF TGTGCCAGCAGCTCCCGGACTAGCGGGTACAATGAGCAGTTCTTC
many TRBJ2-1 TRBV12-3/TRBV12-4 TRBD2 CASSLDTGTTASNEQFF TGTGCCAGCAGTTTAGACACCGGGACTACAGCGAGCAATGAGCAGTTCTTC
. TRBJ1-4 TRBV28 . CASSPVHREPGKLFF TGTGCCAGCAGCCCGGTACACAGGGAACCCGGCAAACTGTTTTTT
. TRBJ2-3 TRBV5-1 TRBD2 CASSLDASGVDTQYF TGCGCCAGCAGCTTGGATGCTAGCGGGGTTGATACGCAGTATTTT
. TRBJ2-7 TRBV20-1 TRBD2 CSPSSLAGVYEQYF TGCAGTCCGAGCTCGCTAGCGGGAGTCTACGAGCAGTACTTC
many TRBJ2-2 TRBV30 . CAWSTEDGYTGELFF TGTGCCTGGAGTACCGAGGACGGATACACCGGGGAGCTGTTTTTT
many TRBJ2-2 TRBV6-1 TRBD2 CASKGGLAGTLSNTGELFF TGTGCCAGCAAGGGAGGACTAGCGGGAACCCTTTCGAACACCGGGGAGCTGTTTTTT
many TRBJ2-1 TRBV10-3 . CAISDSGHQFF TGTGCCATCAGTGATAGCGGCCATCAGTTCTTC
. TRBJ1-2 TRBV20-1 . CSALSLDRGNYGYTF TGCAGTGCCCTCAGTCTCGACCGGGGTAACTATGGCTACACCTTC
few TRBJ2-3 TRBV20-1 TRBD2 CSATLTSGRTDTQYF TGCAGTGCTACACTTACTAGCGGGAGAACTGATACGCAGTATTTT
. TRBJ1-1 TRBV7-8 . CASSLGQGRITEAFF TGTGCCAGCAGCTTAGGCCAAGGCAGGATAACTGAAGCTTTCTTT
few TRBJ2-7 TRBV20-1 TRBD1 CSASLTGGRREQYF TGCAGTGCTAGTTTGACAGGGGGCAGGAGAGAGCAGTACTTC
many TRBJ2-2 TRBV5-1 . CASSLFEKGTGELFF TGCGCCAGCAGCTTGTTCGAGAAGGGCACCGGGGAGCTGTTTTTT
. TRBJ2-3 TRBV14 TRBD2 CASSQDATRGGSTDTQYF TGTGCCAGCAGCCAAGATGCTACGCGGGGGGGAAGCACAGATACGCAGTATTTT
many TRBJ2-3 TRBV7-2 TRBD2 CASSLGVLAETDTQYF TGTGCCAGCAGCTTAGGGGTACTAGCGGAGACAGATACGCAGTATTTT
many TRBJ2-7 TRBV12-3/TRBV12-4 . CASSPDVKQYF TGTGCCAGCAGCCCCGACGTAAAGCAGTACTTC
. TRBJ2-7 TRBV14 . CASSPQVIGEQYF TGTGCCAGCAGCCCCCAGGTGATCGGCGAGCAGTACTTC
. TRBJ2-5 TRBV20-1 . CSARDEGDIRTWTQYF TGCAGTGCTAGAGATGAGGGGGACATCAGGACATGGACCCAGTACTTC
few TRBJ2-1 TRBV7-9 . CASSLAGGHYEQFF TGTGCCAGCAGCTTAGCGGGGGGGCATTATGAGCAGTTCTTC
. TRBJ1-1 TRBV6-5 TRBD1 CASSYSTGGKWVTEAFF TGTGCCAGCAGTTACTCGACAGGGGGCAAATGGGTCACTGAAGCTTTCTTT
many TRBJ1-2 TRBV6-2/TRBV6-3 . CASKEGNYGYTF TGTGCCAGCAAGGAGGGTAACTATGGCTACACCTTC